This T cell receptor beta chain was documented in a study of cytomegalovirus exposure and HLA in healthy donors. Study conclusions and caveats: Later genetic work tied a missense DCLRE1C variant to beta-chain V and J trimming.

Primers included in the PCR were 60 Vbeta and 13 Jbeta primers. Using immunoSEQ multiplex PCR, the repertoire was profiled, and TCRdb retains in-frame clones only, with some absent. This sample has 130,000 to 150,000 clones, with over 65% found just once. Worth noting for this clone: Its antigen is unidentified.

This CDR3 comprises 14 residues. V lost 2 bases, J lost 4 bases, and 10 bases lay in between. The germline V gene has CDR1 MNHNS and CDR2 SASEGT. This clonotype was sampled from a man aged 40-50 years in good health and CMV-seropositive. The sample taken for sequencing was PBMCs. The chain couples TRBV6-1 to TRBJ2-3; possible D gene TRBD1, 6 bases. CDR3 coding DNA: TGTGCCAGCAGTGAAACAGGGTTTGCAGATACGCAGTATTTT. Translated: CASSETGFADTQYF.